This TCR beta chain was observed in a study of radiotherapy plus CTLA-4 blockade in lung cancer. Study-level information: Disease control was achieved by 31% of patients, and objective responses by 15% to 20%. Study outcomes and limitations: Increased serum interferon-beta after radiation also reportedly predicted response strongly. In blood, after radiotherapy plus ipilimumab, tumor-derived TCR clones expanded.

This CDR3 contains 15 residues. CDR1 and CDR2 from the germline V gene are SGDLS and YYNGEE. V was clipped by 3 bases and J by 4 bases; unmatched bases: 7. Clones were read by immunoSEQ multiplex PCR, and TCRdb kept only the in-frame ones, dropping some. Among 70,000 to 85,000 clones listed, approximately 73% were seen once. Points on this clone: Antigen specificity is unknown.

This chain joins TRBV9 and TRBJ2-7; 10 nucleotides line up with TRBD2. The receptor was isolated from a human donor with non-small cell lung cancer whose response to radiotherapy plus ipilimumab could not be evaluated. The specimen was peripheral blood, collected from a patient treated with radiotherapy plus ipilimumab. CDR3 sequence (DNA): TGTGCCAGCAGCGGCAGCGGGAGGGGGGGGTACGAGCAGTACTTC. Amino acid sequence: CASSGSGRGGYEQYF.